These 5 T cell receptor beta chains originate from one sample sequenced in a study of identifying expanded T cells in peripheral blood. Measured with immunoSEQ multiplex PCR; TCRdb has only the in-frame clones, and not every one. The table lists about 94,000 clones, around 90% of them singletons. Material for sequencing was blood. These receptors all stem from a person aged 18-70 years in good health.

The chain uses TRBV18 and TRBJ2-6, with TRBD1 matching 11 bases. The CDR3 runs 17 residues. Germline-derived CDR1 and CDR2 are KGHSH and LQKENI. J lost 0 bases, V lost 4 bases, and 2 bases had no gene match. The chain's CDR3 is CASSLGQGVSGANVLTF. The CDR3 bases are TGTGCCAGCTCACTGGGACAGGGGGTCTCTGGGGCCAACGTCCTGACTTTC.

CDR3 region: CASSEKGLQPQHF. The CDR3 DNA sequence: TGTGCCAGCAGTGAAAAGGGGTTACAGCCCCAGCATTTT. The chain uses TRBV6-1 and TRBJ1-5, with TRBD1 as a possible D gene (5 bases). Germline-derived CDR1 and CDR2 are MNHNS and SASEGT. The CDR3 is 13 residues long. Trimming removed 2 bases at V and 7 bases at J, with 9 bases between.

This chain links TRBV9 with TRBJ2-1; TRBD2 is a possible D gene (5 bases). The CDR3 spans 15 residues. V gave up 2 bases and J gave up 0 bases, with 9 bases separating them. Germline-derived CDR1 and CDR2 are SGDLS and YYNGEE. The CDR3 bases are TGTGCCAGCAGCGTCAGCGGTAGCTCCTACAATGAGCAGTTCTTC. It codes for CASSVSGSSYNEQFF.

The chain links TRBV4-3 to TRBJ2-7; TRBD1 matches 9 bases. There are 18 residues in the CDR3. V lost 0 bases, J lost 1 base, and 10 bases stayed unmatched. Germline V lookup: CDR1 LGHNA, CDR2 YSLEER. The CDR3: CASSQDIPGQGFSYEQYF. Here the CDR3 DNA reads TGCGCCAGCAGCCAAGACATCCCGGGACAGGGTTTTTCCTACGAGCAGTACTTC.

Worth noting for this clone: A junction end diverges from the germline sequence, so it may reflect a read error. Additional DNA sequences in this sample encode the identical CDR3. This sequence joins TRBV5-1 and TRBJ1-2; 9 nucleotides line up with TRBD1. The CDR3 consists of 16 residues. Germline loops: CDR1 SGHRS, CDR2 YFSETQ. CDR3 nucleotide sequence: TGCGCCAGCAGGGAGGGGTACAGGGGGCTGAACTACGGCTACACCTTC. This encodes CASREGYRGLNYGYTF.